One TCR beta chain is described in this entry. What it binds is unknown. These data are taken from a study of a mutant IDH1 vaccine in newly diagnosed glioma. Study at large: In some groups vaccination began 4-6 weeks post-radiotherapy; others received it with temozolomide.

Noted time point: week 47, end of study. One vaccine dose held 300 ug of mutant IDH1 20-mer peptide and came with topical imiquimod. With 0 bases removed from V and 4 bases from J, the gap between germline ends came to 6 bases. Germline-derived CDR1 and CDR2 are MRHNA and SNTAGT. The CDR3 is 13 amino acids. Profiling relied on immunoSEQ multiplex PCR, and the TCRdb table lists in-frame clones only, not all of them. The sample includes 30,000 to 40,000 clones, 90% of them seen just once. This sequence joins TRBV6-4 and TRBJ1-2, with D unresolved. The receptor's source is a woman aged 40 to 50 with glioma. Source: PBMCs, taken from a glioma patient whose treatment included an IDH1 peptide vaccine. The CDR3 DNA sequence: TGTGCCAGCAGTGACTCCGGGGTCTATGGCTACACCTTC. This sequence encodes CASSDSGVYGYTF.